Below, 17 T cell receptor beta chains from the same sample are listed, as sequenced in a study of shared clonotypes between healthy human individuals. The method was immunoSEQ multiplex PCR; TCRdb's version includes in-frame clones alone and lacks a portion of them. The table lists approximately 1.5 million clones, approximately 98% of them singletons. Material for sequencing was naive CD4+ T cells sorted from blood. Subset denoted: CD45RA+ positively selected. These receptors were taken from a man in his thirties or forties in good health.

The CDR3 DNA sequence: TGTGCCAGCAGTGACCGGGCCGCACGCTCCTACAATGAGCAGTTCTTC. Its translation: CASSDRAARSYNEQFF. J is TRBJ2-1 and V is TRBV6-1, with D unclear. Trimming stripped 3 bases from V and 0 bases from J, with 12 bases between. Germline CDR1 reads MNHNS; CDR2 reads SASEGT. This CDR3 has 16 residues.

This sequence joins TRBV7-3 and TRBJ2-3, with D unclear. V lost 4 bases to trimming and J lost 5 bases, with 10 bases between them. The CDR3 is 13 residues long. Germline V gene lookup returns CDR1 SGHTA and CDR2 FQGTGA. CDR3 coding DNA: TGTGCCAGCAGCTCCTACGAGAGAGATACGCAGTATTTT. Its protein is CASSSYERDTQYF.

V and J are TRBV19 and TRBJ2-3; D is undetermined. CDR3 size: 12 residues. CDR1 is LNHDA and CDR2 is SQIVND in the germline V gene (reference sequence). The germline V and J ends were trimmed by 5 bases and 2 bases, with 5 bases remaining between them. CDR3 in amino acids: CASSEDTDTQYF. The CDR3 DNA follows: TGTGCCAGTAGTGAGGACACAGATACGCAGTATTTT.

The genes are TRBV7-3 and TRBJ2-6; tentative D call: TRBD2 (6 bases). Looked up from germline, CDR1 is SGHTA and CDR2 is FQGTGA. V was cut by 5 bases and J by 0 bases, with 11 bases left in between. The CDR3 length is 16 residues. The CDR3 bases are TGTGCCAGCAGCGGCCCGGGGGTCTCTGGGGCCAACGTCCTGACTTTC. Its translation: CASSGPGVSGANVLTF.

A remark on this clone: The sample contains more than one DNA sequence encoding this CDR3. The chain has TRBV5-1 and TRBJ1-3, with D maybe TRBD1 (5 bases). V was clipped by 0 bases and J by 2 bases, with 6 bases between them. Germline V lookup: CDR1 SGHRS, CDR2 YFSETQ. The CDR3 is 14 residues long. The CDR3 bases are TGCGCCAGCAGCTTGGGACAGCCTGGAAACACCATATATTTT. Translation: CASSLGQPGNTIYF.

This rearrangement joins TRBV10-3 to TRBJ2-3; 7 bases are shared with TRBD2. CDR3 length: 17 amino acids. CDR1 is ENHRY, CDR2 SYGVKD, per germline. The V and J ends lost 0 bases and 2 bases, in that order; junction bases with no gene match: 8. The CDR3 region has the DNA TGTGCCATCAGTGAGTCAGGGCGGGGGACGCCCACAGATACGCAGTATTTT. This encodes CAISESGRGTPTDTQYF.

This clone has just one count. The chain recombines TRBV5-4 with TRBJ2-1, with 11 bases identical to TRBD2. The CDR3 sequence is 16 residues long. The germline gives CDR1 SGHNT, CDR2 YYREEE (reference sequence). After removal of 0 bases from V and 4 bases from J, the junction contained 3 bases not matched to a gene. The CDR3 loop reads CASSLASGRTYNEQFF. In DNA form, the CDR3 reads TGTGCCAGCAGCTTGGCTAGCGGGAGGACTTACAATGAGCAGTTCTTC.

V gene TRBV5-1 combines with J gene TRBJ2-6; perhaps TRBD1 as D (5 bases). Germline assignment: CDR1 SGHRS and CDR2 YFSETQ. V lost 0 bases and J 0 bases, leaving 10 bases between the germline ends. This CDR3 has 17 residues. CDR3 DNA sequence: TGCGCCAGCAGCTTGGGACAGATTAGCTCTGGGGCCAACGTCCTGACTTTC. Its translation: CASSLGQISSGANVLTF.

V usage is TRBV11-2 and J usage is TRBJ1-4, with TRBD1 matching 7 bases. The germline V gene has CDR1 SGHAT and CDR2 FQNNGV. V was pared by 5 bases and J by 6 bases, with 12 bases of the junction left unmatched. This CDR3 has 16 amino acids. CDR3 region: CASSRDRSRDDEKLFF. The CDR3 bases are TGTGCCAGCAGCCGGGACAGAAGTAGGGATGATGAAAAACTGTTTTTT.

A note on this clone: Other nucleotide sequences from this sample produce the same CDR3. V gene TRBV5-1 combines with J gene TRBJ2-1; TRBD2 aligns across 10 bases. Per germline, CDR1 SGHRS and CDR2 YFSETQ. With V trimmed by 3 bases and J by 5 bases, 5 bases remained unmatched. This CDR3 comprises 15 residues. The CDR3 bases are TGCGCCAGCAGCTACAGGACTAGCGGAAACAATGAGCAGTTCTTC. As protein: CASSYRTSGNNEQFF.

A word on this clone: Other DNA sequences in the same sample also yield this CDR3. This rearrangement joins TRBV19 to TRBJ2-6; possible D gene TRBD2, 5 bases. The V gene lost 2 bases and the J gene lost 4 bases, with 9 bases spanning the gap. The germline V gene has CDR1 LNHDA and CDR2 SQIVND (reference sequence). The CDR3 loop spans 15 amino acids. The CDR3 loop is CASSIPGSGANVLTF. The CDR3 DNA reads TGTGCCAGTAGTATACCGGGGTCCGGGGCCAACGTCCTGACTTTC. Together with reference TRBV19 and TRBJ2-6, the CDR3 gives the full variable domain: DGGITQSPKYLFRKEGQNVTLSCEQNLNHDAMYWYRQDPGQGLRLIYYSQIVNDFQKGDIAEGYSVSREKKESFPLTVTSAQKNPTAFYLCASSIPGSGANVLTFGAGSRLTVL.

The chain uses TRBV27 and TRBJ1-2, with 10 bases fitting TRBD1. Trimming at V came to 6 bases and at J to 4 bases, leaving 5 bases not matched to a gene. The germline gives CDR1 MNHEY, CDR2 SMNVEV (reference sequence). The CDR3 sequence is 14 residues long. CDR3 sequence reads: CASRRGQGPYGYTF. In DNA, the CDR3 is TGTGCCAGCAGGCGGGGACAGGGGCCCTATGGCTACACCTTC.

This clone appeared once. The chain uses TRBV11-2 and TRBJ2-5, with D perhaps matching TRBD2 (7 bases). Trimming removed 4 bases at V and 4 bases at J, with 19 bases between. This CDR3 has 16 amino acids. Germline CDR1 is SGHAT and CDR2 is FQNNGV. CDR3 sequence: CASSSIRGGGRETQYF. The CDR3, as DNA: TGTGCCAGCAGCTCGATTAGAGGGGGGGGACGAGAGACCCAGTACTTC.

J is TRBJ1-2 and V is TRBV4-3; D gene unclear. Trimming stripped 0 bases from V and 3 bases from J, with 14 bases between. This CDR3 is built from 16 residues. Germline loops: CDR1 LGHNA, CDR2 YSLEER. The CDR3 sequence: CASSQEARGRDYGYTF. CDR3 sequence (DNA): TGCGCCAGCAGCCAAGAGGCACGAGGGCGGGACTATGGCTACACCTTC.

The chain uses TRBV4-3 and TRBJ2-2; D might be TRBD1 (6 bases). CDR1 LGHNA and CDR2 YSLEER come from the germline V gene. The CDR3 runs 17 residues. V lost 4 bases, J lost 0 bases, and 15 bases lay in between. The CDR3 protein is CASSLTSYRANTGELFF. In DNA, the CDR3 is TGCGCCAGCAGCCTCACCTCGTACAGGGCGAACACCGGGGAGCTGTTTTTT.

V usage is TRBV25-1 and J usage is TRBJ2-7, with D perhaps TRBD1 or TRBD2 (5 bases each). The CDR3 has 15 amino acids. Germline V lookup: CDR1 MGHDK, CDR2 SYGVNS. The V end was cut by 8 bases, the J end by 0 bases, with 17 bases between. The CDR3 is CASGHGSLGSYEQYF. Written as DNA, the CDR3 is TGTGCCAGCGGACATGGGAGTCTAGGCTCCTACGAGCAGTACTTC.

The chain couples TRBV28 to TRBJ1-2, with D maybe TRBD1 (5 bases). V gave up 5 bases and J gave up 8 bases, with 18 bases separating them. The CDR3 spans 14 residues. The germline CDR1 and CDR2 sequences are MDHEN and SYDVKM. The CDR3 sequence is CASSPRRIRGGYTF. The DNA of the CDR3 is TGTGCCAGCAGTCCCCGAAGGATCCGGGGCGGCTACACCTTC.